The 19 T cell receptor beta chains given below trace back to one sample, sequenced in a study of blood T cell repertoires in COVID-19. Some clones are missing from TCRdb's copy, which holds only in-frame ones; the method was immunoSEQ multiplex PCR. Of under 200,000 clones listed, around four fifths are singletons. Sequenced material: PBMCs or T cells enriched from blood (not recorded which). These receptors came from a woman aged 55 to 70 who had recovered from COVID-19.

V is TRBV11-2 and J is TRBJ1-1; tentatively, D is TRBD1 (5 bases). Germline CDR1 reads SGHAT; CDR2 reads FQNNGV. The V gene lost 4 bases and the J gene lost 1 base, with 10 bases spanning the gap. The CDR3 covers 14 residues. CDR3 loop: CASSWGLRNTEAFF. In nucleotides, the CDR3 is TGTGCCAGCAGCTGGGGACTTAGGAACACTGAAGCTTTCTTT.

As DNA, the CDR3 is TGTGCCAGCAGTTCCCTCCAAGAGACCCAGTACTTC. This gives the protein CASSSLQETQYF. The chain employs TRBV5-4 and TRBJ2-5, with D hard to call. The CDR3 spans 12 residues. Between the trimmed V and J ends, which lost 5 bases and 1 base, there was a span of 6 bases. CDR1 is SGHNT, CDR2 YYREEE, per germline (reference sequence).

The CDR3 coding sequence is TGTGCCAGCAGCTTAAGTTGGTCTTCAGGGACCTACGAGCAGTACTTC. Amino acids: CASSLSWSSGTYEQYF. The chain combines TRBV7-2 with TRBJ2-7, with D perhaps TRBD1 (5 bases). CDR3 size: 16 residues. V gave up 2 bases and J gave up 2 bases, with 16 bases separating them. Germline-derived CDR1 and CDR2 are SGHTA and FQGNSA.

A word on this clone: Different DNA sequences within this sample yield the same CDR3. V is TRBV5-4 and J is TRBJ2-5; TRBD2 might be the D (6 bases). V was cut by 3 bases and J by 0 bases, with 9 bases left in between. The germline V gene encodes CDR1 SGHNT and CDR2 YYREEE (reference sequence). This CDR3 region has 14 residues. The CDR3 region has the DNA TGTGCCAGCAGCTCCCGGGACTACCAAGAGACCCAGTACTTC. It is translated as CASSSRDYQETQYF.

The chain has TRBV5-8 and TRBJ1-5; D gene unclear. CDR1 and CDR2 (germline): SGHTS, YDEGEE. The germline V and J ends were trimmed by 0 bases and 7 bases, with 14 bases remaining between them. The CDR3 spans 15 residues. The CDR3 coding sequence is TGTGCCAGCAGCTTGGGAGCCCGGGGAAGCCAGCCCCAGCATTTT. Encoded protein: CASSLGARGSQPQHF. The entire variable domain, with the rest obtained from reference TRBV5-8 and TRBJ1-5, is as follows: EAGVTQSPTHLIKTRGQQATLRCSPISGHTSVYWYQQALGLGLQFLLWYDEGEERNRGNFPPRFSGRQFPNYSSELNVNALELEDSALYLCASSLGARGSQPQHFGDGTRLSIL.

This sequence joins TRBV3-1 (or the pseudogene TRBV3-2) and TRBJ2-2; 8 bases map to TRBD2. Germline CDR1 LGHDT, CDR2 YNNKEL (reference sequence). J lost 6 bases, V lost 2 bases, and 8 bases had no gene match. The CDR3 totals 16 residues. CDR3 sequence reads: CASSQFAGGLAGELFF. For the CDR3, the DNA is TGTGCCAGCAGCCAATTCGCGGGAGGCCTTGCCGGGGAGCTGTTTTTT.

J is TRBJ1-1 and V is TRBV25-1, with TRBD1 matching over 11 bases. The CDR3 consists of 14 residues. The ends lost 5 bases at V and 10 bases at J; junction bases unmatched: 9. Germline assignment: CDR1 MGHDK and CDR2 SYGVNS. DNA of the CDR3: TGTGCCAGCAGTCAGGACAGGGGGCTTATGGGAGCTTTCTTT. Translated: CASSQDRGLMGAFF.

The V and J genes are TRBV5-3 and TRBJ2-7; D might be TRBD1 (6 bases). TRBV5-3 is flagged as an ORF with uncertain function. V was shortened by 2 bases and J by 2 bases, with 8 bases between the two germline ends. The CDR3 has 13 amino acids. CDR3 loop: CARSFYRAYEQYF. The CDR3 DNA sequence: TGTGCCAGAAGCTTTTACAGGGCCTACGAGCAGTACTTC.

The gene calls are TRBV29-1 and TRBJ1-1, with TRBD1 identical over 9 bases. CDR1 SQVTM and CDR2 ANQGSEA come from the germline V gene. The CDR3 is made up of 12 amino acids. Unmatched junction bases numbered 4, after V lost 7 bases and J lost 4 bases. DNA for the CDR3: TGCAGCGGGGGGGACAGGGTCACTGAAGCTTTCTTT. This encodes CSGGDRVTEAFF.

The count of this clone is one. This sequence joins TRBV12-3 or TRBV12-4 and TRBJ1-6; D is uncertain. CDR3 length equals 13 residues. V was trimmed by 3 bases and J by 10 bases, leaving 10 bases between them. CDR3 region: CASSFDRESPLHF. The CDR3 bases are TGTGCCAGCAGTTTTGATAGAGAGTCACCCCTCCACTTT.

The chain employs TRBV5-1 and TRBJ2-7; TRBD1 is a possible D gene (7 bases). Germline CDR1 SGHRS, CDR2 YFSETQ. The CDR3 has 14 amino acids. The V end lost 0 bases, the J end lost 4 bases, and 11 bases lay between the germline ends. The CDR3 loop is CASSLAGGLYEQYF. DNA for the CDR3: TGCGCCAGCAGCTTGGCAGGGGGACTTTACGAGCAGTACTTC.

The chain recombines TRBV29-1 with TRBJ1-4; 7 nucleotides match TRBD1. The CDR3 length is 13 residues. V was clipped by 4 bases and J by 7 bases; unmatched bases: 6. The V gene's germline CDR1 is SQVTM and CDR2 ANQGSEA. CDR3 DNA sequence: TGCAGCGTTGTGTACAGGGGTGGTGAAAAACTGTTTTTT. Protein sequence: CSVVYRGGEKLFF.

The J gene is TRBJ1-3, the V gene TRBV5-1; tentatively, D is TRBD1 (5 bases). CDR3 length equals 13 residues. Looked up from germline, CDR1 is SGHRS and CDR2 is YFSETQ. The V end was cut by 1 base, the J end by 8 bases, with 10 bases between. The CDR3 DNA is TGCGCCAGCAGCTTGTTTGGGGCAGACACCATATATTTT. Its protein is CASSLFGADTIYF.

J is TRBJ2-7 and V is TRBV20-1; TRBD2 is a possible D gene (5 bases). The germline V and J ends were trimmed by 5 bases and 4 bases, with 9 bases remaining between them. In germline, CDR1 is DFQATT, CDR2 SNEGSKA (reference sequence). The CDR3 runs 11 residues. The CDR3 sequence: CSARGSYEQYF. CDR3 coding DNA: TGCAGTGCTCGGGGTTCTTACGAGCAGTACTTC.

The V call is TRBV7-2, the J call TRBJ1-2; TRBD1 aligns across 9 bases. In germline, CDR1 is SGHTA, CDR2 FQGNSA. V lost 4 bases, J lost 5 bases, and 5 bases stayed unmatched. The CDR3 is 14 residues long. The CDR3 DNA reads TGTGCCAGCAGCTCCCGGGACAGGGTTTATGGCTACACCTTC. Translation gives CASSSRDRVYGYTF.

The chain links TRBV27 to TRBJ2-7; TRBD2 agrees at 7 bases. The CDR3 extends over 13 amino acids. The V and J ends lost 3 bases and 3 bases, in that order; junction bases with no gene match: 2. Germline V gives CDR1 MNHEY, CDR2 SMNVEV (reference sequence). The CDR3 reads CASSFGEGYEQYF. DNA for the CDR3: TGTGCCAGCAGTTTCGGGGAGGGCTACGAGCAGTACTTC.

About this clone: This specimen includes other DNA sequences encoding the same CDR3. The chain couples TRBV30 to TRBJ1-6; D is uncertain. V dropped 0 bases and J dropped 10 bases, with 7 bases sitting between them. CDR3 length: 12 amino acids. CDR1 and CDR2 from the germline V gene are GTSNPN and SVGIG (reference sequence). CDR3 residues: CAWSVNRSPLHF. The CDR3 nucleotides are TGTGCCTGGAGTGTAAATCGGTCACCCCTCCACTTT.

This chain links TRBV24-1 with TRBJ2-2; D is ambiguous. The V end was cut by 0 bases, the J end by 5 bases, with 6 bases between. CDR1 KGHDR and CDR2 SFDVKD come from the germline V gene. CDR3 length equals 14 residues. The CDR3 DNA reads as TGTGCCACCAGTGATTTGCTAGGAACCGGGGAGCTGTTTTTT. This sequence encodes CATSDLLGTGELFF.

CDR3 region: CASRVGAYGYTF. DNA for the CDR3: TGTGCCAGCAGGGTGGGGGCCTATGGCTACACCTTC. The chain has TRBV6-5 and TRBJ1-2; D possibly corresponds to TRBD1 (6 bases). The CDR3 sequence is 12 residues long. The V gene's germline CDR1 is MNHEY and CDR2 SVGAGI. Between the trimmed V and J ends, which lost 6 bases and 4 bases, there was a span of 9 bases.